The 31 T cell receptor beta chains below come from one sample, sequenced in a study of T cell changes during pregnancy in multiple sclerosis. Sequencing was performed with immunoSEQ multiplex PCR; in TCRdb, only in-frame clones are kept and a portion is missing. The sample has around 68,000 clones, 91% seen once; the top ten hold 2% to 2.5%. Sample: peripheral blood, taken in the third trimester of pregnancy. Every receptor here comes from a female donor in good health, enrolled as a control in a pregnancy study.

This chain joins TRBV9 and TRBJ2-5; 9 bases agree with TRBD2. The CDR3 runs to 16 residues. Germline assignment: CDR1 SGDLS and CDR2 YYNGEE. The V and J ends lost 4 bases and 1 base, in that order; junction bases with no gene match: 8. DNA of the CDR3: TGTGCCAGCAGCCCGAGGCTAGCGGGGCCCCAAGAGACCCAGTACTTC. Protein sequence: CASSPRLAGPQETQYF. Looking up the rest from reference TRBV9 and TRBJ2-5 gives the full variable domain: DSGVTQTPKHLITATGQRVTLRCSPRSGDLSVYWYQQSLDQGLQFLIQYYNGEERAKGNILERFSAQQFPDLHSELNLSSLELGDSALYFCASSPRLAGPQETQYFGPGTRLLVL.

In this sample, this clone turned up once. Germline and junction disagree at one end, which may indicate a read error. V usage is TRBV7-7 and J usage is TRBJ2-1; 11 bases fit TRBD2. The CDR3 extends over 15 amino acids. Germline values: CDR1 SSHAT, CDR2 FNYEAQ (reference sequence). CDR3 protein: CASSLGLADYNEQFF. DNA for the CDR3: TGTGCTAGCAGCCTGGGACTAGCGGACTACAATGAGCAGTTCTTC.

The rearrangement joins TRBV9 to TRBJ2-7; 8 nucleotides line up with TRBD2. Germline CDR1 and CDR2: SGDLS and YYNGEE. There are 12 residues in the CDR3. The V and J ends lost 4 bases and 5 bases, in that order; junction bases with no gene match: 2. CDR3 nucleotide sequence: TGTGCCAGCAGCCCCGGGGGGGACGAGCAGTACTTC. Translated: CASSPGGDEQYF.

V and J are TRBV5-1 and TRBJ2-1; no definite D call. The CDR3 has 13 amino acids. Trimming left V 4 bases short and J 10 bases short, with 15 bases between. The germline gives CDR1 SGHRS, CDR2 YFSETQ. The CDR3 DNA follows: TGCGCCAGCAGCATGACCTCGCTGGGCGAGCAGTTCTTC. It translates to CASSMTSLGEQFF. The whole variable domain, filled in from reference TRBV5-1 and TRBJ2-1, reads KAGVTQTPRYLIKTRGQQVTLSCSPISGHRSVSWYQQTPGQGLQFLFEYFSETQRNKGNFPGRFSGRQFSNSRSEMNVSTLELGDSALYLCASSMTSLGEQFFGPGTRLTVL.

This chain connects TRBV5-1 to TRBJ2-3; TRBD2 might be the D (5 bases). The germline V gene encodes CDR1 SGHRS and CDR2 YFSETQ. The CDR3 runs to 14 residues. Trimming removed 0 bases at V and 4 bases at J, with 9 bases between. The CDR3 protein is CASSLAPGADTQYF. DNA of the CDR3: TGCGCCAGCAGCTTGGCCCCCGGGGCAGATACGCAGTATTTT.

This chain links TRBV6-5 with TRBJ2-4, with D perhaps TRBD1 (6 bases). The germline V gene has CDR1 MNHEY and CDR2 SVGAGI. V lost 6 bases to trimming and J lost 9 bases, with 18 bases between them. CDR3 size: 14 residues. The DNA of the CDR3 is TGTGCCAGCAGGGAGATCGACAGGCCAGGCATTCAGTACTTC. This encodes CASREIDRPGIQYF.

The CDR3 protein is CASSESGTAGITDTQYF. CDR3 nucleotide sequence: TGCGCCAGCAGTGAGTCGGGAACTGCGGGTATCACAGATACGCAGTATTTT. V gene TRBV10-1 combines with J gene TRBJ2-3; the D gene is possibly TRBD2 (5 bases). Germline CDR1 reads WNHNN; CDR2 reads SYGVQD (reference sequence). Trimming took 0 bases from V and 2 from J, leaving 15 bases between them. The CDR3 consists of 17 residues.

CDR3 nucleotides: TGTGCCAGCAGGGGGGGGGCGCCGGACACCATATATTTT. Protein sequence: CASRGGAPDTIYF. V is TRBV28 and J is TRBJ1-3, with D possibly TRBD1 on 6 matching bases. The ends were cut back, 6 bases at V and 8 bases at J, with 14 bases in the middle. The germline V gene has CDR1 MDHEN and CDR2 SYDVKM. The CDR3 sequence is 13 residues long.

This chain uses TRBV7-8 with TRBJ2-3; the D is unclear. Germline lookup yields CDR1 SGHVS and CDR2 FQNEAQ. The V and J ends lost 6 bases and 2 bases respectively, with 6 bases between them. This CDR3 spans 12 amino acids. This CDR3 is CASSSSTDTQYF. CDR3 DNA sequence: TGTGCCAGCAGTTCATCCACAGATACGCAGTATTTT. The entire variable domain, with the rest obtained from reference TRBV7-8 and TRBJ2-3, is as follows: GAGVSQSPRYKVAKRGQDVALRCDPISGHVSLFWYQQALGQGPEFLTYFQNEAQLDKSGLPSDRFFAERPEGSVSTLKIQRTQQEDSAVYLCASSSSTDTQYFGPGTRLTVL.

V and J are TRBV13 and TRBJ1-1, with D possibly being TRBD1 (6 bases). The CDR3 contains 14 residues. Germline V gene lookup returns CDR1 PRHDT and CDR2 FYEKMQ (reference sequence). V shed 7 bases and J shed 1 base, with 13 bases lying between them. The CDR3 DNA follows: TGTGCCAGCACCCAGACAGGACAGAACACTGAAGCTTTCTTT. It is translated as CASTQTGQNTEAFF.

This clone has only one observation. The genes are TRBV5-1 and TRBJ1-3; D is perhaps TRBD1 (5 bases). The CDR3 has 14 amino acids. V lost 5 bases, J lost 2 bases, and 11 bases lay in between. Germline V gene lookup returns CDR1 SGHRS and CDR2 YFSETQ. This CDR3 is CASSRGAPGNTIYF. CDR3 DNA: TGCGCCAGCAGTAGGGGCGCCCCTGGAAACACCATATATTTT.

The chain couples TRBV15 to TRBJ1-6; no reliable D call. Between the trimmed V and J ends, which lost 5 bases and 7 bases, there was a span of 15 bases. CDR1 LNHNV and CDR2 YYDKDF come from the germline V gene (reference sequence). The CDR3 runs 15 residues. Written as DNA, the CDR3 is TGTGCCACCAGCCGATCGGGGTCACGCAATTCACCCCTCCACTTT. Its translation: CATSRSGSRNSPLHF. Combining the CDR3 with reference TRBV15 and TRBJ1-6 gives the whole variable domain DAMVIQNPRYQVTQFGKPVTLSCSQTLNHNVMYWYQQKSSQAPKLLFHYYDKDFNNEADTPDNFQSRRPNTSFCFLDIRSPGLGDTAMYLCATSRSGSRNSPLHFGNGTRLTVT.

The gene calls are TRBV5-4 and TRBJ1-2; D is unresolved. The V end lost 0 bases, the J end lost 0 bases, and 15 bases lay between the germline ends. This CDR3 is built from 17 residues. Germline lookup yields CDR1 SGHNT and CDR2 YYREEE (reference sequence). In nucleotides, the CDR3 is TGTGCCAGCAGCTTGGCCGGCAGGATCCAGGCTAACTATGGCTACACCTTC. This codes for CASSLAGRIQANYGYTF.

This clone has only one observation. This chain joins TRBV5-4 and TRBJ1-4; D is uncertain. The CDR3 is 14 residues long. The ends were cut back, 4 bases at V and 0 bases at J, with 7 bases in the middle. The germline V gene has CDR1 SGHNT and CDR2 YYREEE (reference sequence). This CDR3 is CASSRGTTNEKLFF. DNA of the CDR3: TGTGCCAGCAGCCGAGGGACAACTAATGAAAAACTGTTTTTT.

This clone was detected once. The gene calls are TRBV9 and TRBJ1-2; D is ambiguous. The germline V gene has CDR1 SGDLS and CDR2 YYNGEE. Trimming removed 4 bases from V and 3 bases from J, with 7 bases in between. This CDR3 comprises 12 residues. The CDR3 DNA reads as TGTGCCAGCAGCCTCACAGACTATGGCTACACCTTC. It specifies CASSLTDYGYTF.

Only a few counts were recorded for this clone. V is TRBV6-6 and J is TRBJ2-3; 7 bases fit TRBD1. The CDR3 runs 15 residues. Germline-derived CDR1 and CDR2 are MNHNY and SVGAGI (reference sequence). With 7 bases clipped from V and 2 bases from J, the junction kept 9 bases outside the gene matches. CDR3: CASTFGDSPTDTQYF. CDR3 DNA: TGTGCCAGCACCTTCGGGGACAGCCCCACAGATACGCAGTATTTT.

This chain uses TRBV14 with TRBJ2-7; TRBD1 matches at 10 bases. Trimming cost V 5 bases and J 0 bases; bases outside gene matches: 10. Looked up from germline, CDR1 is SGHDN and CDR2 is FVKESK. The CDR3 covers 17 residues. CDR3 in amino acids: CASSDGTGEVSSYEQYF. As DNA, the CDR3 is TGTGCCAGCAGCGACGGGACAGGGGAAGTAAGCTCCTACGAGCAGTACTTC.

The chain has TRBV9 and TRBJ2-6; the D is unclear. Germline CDR1 reads SGDLS; CDR2 reads YYNGEE. The CDR3 sequence is 19 residues long. V lost 0 bases to trimming and J lost 0 bases, with 16 bases between them. The CDR3 here is CASSVASAVRNSGANVLTF. In DNA form, the CDR3 reads TGTGCCAGCAGCGTAGCTAGTGCGGTACGCAACTCTGGGGCCAACGTCCTGACTTTC.

The V call is TRBV25-1, the J call TRBJ1-4, with D maybe TRBD1 (6 bases). V lost 8 bases and J 4 bases, leaving 11 bases between the germline ends. Germline CDR1 and CDR2: MGHDK and SYGVNS. The CDR3 is 13 residues long. The CDR3 region has the DNA TGTGCCAGCGGTTACAGGGATAATGAAAAACTGTTTTTT. Its translation: CASGYRDNEKLFF.

V usage is TRBV11-2 and J usage is TRBJ2-1; 7 nucleotides match TRBD1. The CDR3 is 15 amino acids. J was trimmed by 4 bases and V by 2 bases; bases with no gene match: 5. Germline V gives CDR1 SGHAT, CDR2 FQNNGV. The CDR3 protein is CASSLLKGAYNEQFF. CDR3 sequence (DNA): TGTGCCAGCAGCTTATTAAAGGGGGCGTACAATGAGCAGTTCTTC.

This clone was recorded only once. The rearrangement joins TRBV6-4 to TRBJ1-5; D is uncertain. V was trimmed by 5 bases and J by 6 bases, leaving 14 bases between them. CDR1 is MRHNA and CDR2 is SNTAGT in the germline V gene. This CDR3 contains 14 residues. As DNA, the CDR3 is TGTGCCAGCAGTAAAGAGGGTATCACTCAGCCCCAGCATTTT. Encoded protein: CASSKEGITQPQHF.

The genes are TRBV13 and TRBJ2-2; D ambiguous. Germline V gene data show CDR1 as PRHDT and CDR2 as FYEKMQ (reference sequence). This CDR3 is 15 amino acids long. Trimming removed 3 bases at V and 5 bases at J, with 13 bases between. The CDR3 coding sequence is TGTGCCAGCAGCTTCCGACAAGTAAGAACCGGGGAGCTGTTTTTT. Protein sequence: CASSFRQVRTGELFF.

The J gene is TRBJ1-1, the V gene TRBV4-1; TRBD1 agrees at 8 bases. Germline assignment: CDR1 MGHRA and CDR2 YSYEKL. The CDR3 has 12 amino acids. V lost 4 bases, J lost 8 bases, and 3 bases stayed unmatched. As DNA, the CDR3 is TGCGCCAGCAGCCCCGGACAGGGAGAAGCTTTCTTT. Its translation: CASSPGQGEAFF.

This chain links TRBV19 with TRBJ1-1; D gene uncertain. The V gene lost 1 base and the J gene lost 1 base, with 7 bases spanning the gap. The CDR3 runs to 14 residues. Germline V CDR1 and CDR2: LNHDA, SQIVND (reference sequence). CDR3 bases: TGTGCCAGTAGTATAGCGAGGAGGAACACTGAAGCTTTCTTT. Translated, it gives CASSIARRNTEAFF.

The rearrangement links TRBV6-5 to TRBJ1-5; 7 nucleotides agree with TRBD1. From germline, CDR1 is MNHEY and CDR2 SVGAGI. This CDR3 spans 13 amino acids. With V trimmed by 6 bases and J by 7 bases, 6 bases remained unmatched. The CDR3 loop reads CASSRGSGQPQHF. CDR3 DNA sequence: TGTGCCAGCAGCAGGGGGTCGGGACAGCCCCAGCATTTT.

V usage is TRBV19 and J usage is TRBJ1-1; 8 nucleotides agree with TRBD1. V lost 9 bases to trimming and J lost 4 bases; unmatched junction nucleotides: 16. The CDR3 is made up of 16 amino acids. Germline lookup yields CDR1 LNHDA and CDR2 SQIVND (reference sequence). The CDR3 here is CASRDRWSEVSTEAFF. CDR3 DNA sequence: TGTGCCAGCCGGGACAGGTGGAGCGAAGTGAGCACTGAAGCTTTCTTT. Full variable domain (rest looked up from reference TRBV19 and TRBJ1-1): DGGITQSPKYLFRKEGQNVTLSCEQNLNHDAMYWYRQDPGQGLRLIYYSQIVNDFQKGDIAEGYSVSREKKESFPLTVTSAQKNPTAFYLCASRDRWSEVSTEAFFGQGTRLTVV.

This clone was seen only a few times. The V call is TRBV6-4, the J call TRBJ1-1; tentative D call: TRBD1 (5 bases). Trimming shortened V by 0 bases and J by 11 bases, and 13 bases separated the two germline ends. Germline-derived CDR1 and CDR2 are MRHNA and SNTAGT. CDR3 length equals 13 residues. The CDR3 nucleotides are TGTGCCAGCAGTGACTCGGGGGAGGGGCAGGCTTTCTTT. Its translation: CASSDSGEGQAFF.

This chain uses TRBV7-9 with TRBJ2-7; D may be TRBD2 (6 bases). This CDR3 is built from 15 residues. Germline CDR1 SEHNR, CDR2 FQNEAQ (reference sequence). V was pared by 4 bases and J by 6 bases, with 19 bases between. The CDR3 reads CASSSFNAGRGEQYF. In nucleotides, the CDR3 is TGTGCCAGCAGCTCCTTTAACGCGGGACGGGGCGAGCAGTACTTC.

The chain joins TRBV28 to TRBJ2-7; no firm D call. Germline values: CDR1 MDHEN, CDR2 SYDVKM. The CDR3 extends over 15 amino acids. Trimming removed 5 bases at V and 3 bases at J, with 17 bases between. DNA of the CDR3: TGTGCCAGCAGTACCAGAGGAGCCAACAACTACGAGCAGTACTTC. Protein product: CASSTRGANNYEQYF.

The table lists this clone with a few counts. This rearrangement joins TRBV2 to TRBJ1-1; possible D gene TRBD1, 5 bases. Germline CDR1 and CDR2: SNHLY and FYNNEI. The length of the CDR3 is 13 residues. The V end was cut by 3 bases, the J end by 4 bases, with 9 bases between. The CDR3 DNA sequence: TGTGCCAGCAGTGACAGGGTGCCCACTGAAGCTTTCTTT. It codes for CASSDRVPTEAFF.

The V and J genes are TRBV29-1 and TRBJ2-7; the match to TRBD1 covers 10 bases. This CDR3 is 12 amino acids long. CDR1 and CDR2 (germline): SQVTM, ANQGSEA. V lost 7 bases to trimming and J lost 9 bases; unmatched junction nucleotides: 9. The CDR3 DNA reads as TGCAGCGGAGGGGACAGGGGTTTTCCGCAGTACTTC. Translating it yields CSGGDRGFPQYF.